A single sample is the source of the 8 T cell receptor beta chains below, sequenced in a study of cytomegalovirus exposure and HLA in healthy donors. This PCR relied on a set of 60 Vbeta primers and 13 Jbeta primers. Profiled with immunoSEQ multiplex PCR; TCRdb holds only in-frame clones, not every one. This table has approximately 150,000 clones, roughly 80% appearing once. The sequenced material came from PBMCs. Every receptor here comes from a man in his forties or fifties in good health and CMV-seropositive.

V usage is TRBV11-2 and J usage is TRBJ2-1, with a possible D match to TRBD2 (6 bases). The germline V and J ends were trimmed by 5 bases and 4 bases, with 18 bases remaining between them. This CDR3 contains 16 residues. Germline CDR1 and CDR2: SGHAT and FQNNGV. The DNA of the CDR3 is TGTGCCAGCAGCCCCTTAATGCTAGCGCTTTACAATGAGCAGTTCTTC. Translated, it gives CASSPLMLALYNEQFF. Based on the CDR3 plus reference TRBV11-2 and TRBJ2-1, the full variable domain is EAGVAQSPRYKIIEKRQSVAFWCNPISGHATLYWYQQILGQGPKLLIQFQNNGVVDDSQLPKDRFSAERLKGVDSTLKIQPAKLEDSAVYLCASSPLMLALYNEQFFGPGTRLTVL.

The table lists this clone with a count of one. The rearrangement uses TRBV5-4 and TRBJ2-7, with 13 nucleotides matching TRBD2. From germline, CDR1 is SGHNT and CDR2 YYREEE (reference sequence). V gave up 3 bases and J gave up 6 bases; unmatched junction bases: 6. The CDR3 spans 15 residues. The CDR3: CASSWGTSGILEQYF. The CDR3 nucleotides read TGTGCCAGCAGCTGGGGGACTAGCGGGATCCTCGAGCAGTACTTC. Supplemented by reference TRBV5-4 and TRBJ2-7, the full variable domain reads ETGVTQSPTHLIKTRGQQVTLRCSSQSGHNTVSWYQQALGQGPQFIFQYYREEENGRGNFPPRFSGLQFPNYSSELNVNALELDDSALYLCASSWGTSGILEQYFGPGTRLTVT.

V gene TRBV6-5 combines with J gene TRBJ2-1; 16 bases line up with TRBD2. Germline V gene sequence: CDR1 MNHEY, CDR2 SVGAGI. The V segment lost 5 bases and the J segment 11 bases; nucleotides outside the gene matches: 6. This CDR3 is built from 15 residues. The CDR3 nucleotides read TGTGCCAGCAGTACCGGGACTAGCGGGAGGGCCAAGCAGTTCTTC. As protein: CASSTGTSGRAKQFF.

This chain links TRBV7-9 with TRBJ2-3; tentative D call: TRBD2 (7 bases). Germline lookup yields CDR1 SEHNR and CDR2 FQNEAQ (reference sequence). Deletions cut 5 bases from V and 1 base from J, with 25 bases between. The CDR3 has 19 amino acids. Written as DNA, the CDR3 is TGTGCCAGCAGCCGACCGGGTTTGAGGGGGGGCCGGTGCACAGATACGCAGTATTTT. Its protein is CASSRPGLRGGRCTDTQYF.

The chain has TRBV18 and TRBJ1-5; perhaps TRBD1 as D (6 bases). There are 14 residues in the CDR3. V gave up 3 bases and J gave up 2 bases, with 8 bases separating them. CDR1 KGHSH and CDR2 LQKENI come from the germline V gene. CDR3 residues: CASSPKGGNQPQHF. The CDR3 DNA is TGTGCCAGCTCACCTAAGGGGGGCAATCAGCCCCAGCATTTT.

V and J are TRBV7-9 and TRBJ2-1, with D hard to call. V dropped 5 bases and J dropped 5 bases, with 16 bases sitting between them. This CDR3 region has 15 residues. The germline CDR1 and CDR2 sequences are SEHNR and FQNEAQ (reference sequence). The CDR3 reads CASSISPAADNEQFF. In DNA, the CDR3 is TGTGCCAGCAGCATATCCCCGGCGGCCGACAATGAGCAGTTCTTC.

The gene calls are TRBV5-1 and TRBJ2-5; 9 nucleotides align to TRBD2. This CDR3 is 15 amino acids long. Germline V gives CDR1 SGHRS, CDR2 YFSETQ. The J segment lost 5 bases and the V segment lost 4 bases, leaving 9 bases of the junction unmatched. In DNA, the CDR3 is TGCGCCAGCAGCCCACAACTAGCGGGTGATGAGACCCAGTACTTC. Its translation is CASSPQLAGDETQYF.

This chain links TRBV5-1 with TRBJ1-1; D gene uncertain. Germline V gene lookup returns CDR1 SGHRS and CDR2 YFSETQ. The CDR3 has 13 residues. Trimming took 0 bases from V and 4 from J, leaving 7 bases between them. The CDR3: CASSLAMSTEAFF. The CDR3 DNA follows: TGCGCCAGCAGCTTGGCCATGAGCACTGAAGCTTTCTTT.